This entry concerns a single T cell receptor beta chain. Its target is unknown. This entry is derived from a study of OX40 agonist ivuxolimab in advanced cancers. Study-wide context: Patients took ivuxolimab, an agonistic anti-OX40 (CD134) antibody. Dose-escalation patients had hepatocellular carcinoma, melanoma, renal cell or head and neck cancer.

Repertoires were generated with immunoSEQ multiplex PCR, while TCRdb's copy carries only in-frame clones and drops some. This sample has roughly 15,000 clones, with roughly 78% found just once. Study observations and caveats: The average count of expanded clones was higher among CD8+ T cells than among CD4+. At 0.1 to 3.0 mg/kg, CD4+ and CD8+ blood T cells expanded clonally by week 6.

The TCR was taken from an adult with an advanced solid tumor such as melanoma, head and neck, liver or kidney cancer. The specimen comprised CD4+ or CD8+ T cells sorted from blood, sampled in a trial of the OX40 agonist ivuxolimab.

Here the CDR3 DNA reads TGTGCCAGTGAGACAGGGGACTACGAGCAGTACTTC. This encodes CASETGDYEQYF. The chain is built from TRBV2 and TRBJ2-7; TRBD1 agrees at 8 bases. The germline V gene has CDR1 SNHLY and CDR2 FYNNEI. The CDR3 covers 12 residues. The J segment lost 3 bases and the V segment lost 9 bases, leaving 4 bases of the junction unmatched. Full variable domain (missing parts from reference TRBV2 and TRBJ2-7): EPEVTQTPSHQVTQMGQEVILRCVPISNHLYFYWYRQILGQKVEFLVSFYNNEISEKSEIFDDQFSVERPDGSNFTLKIRSTKLEDSAMYFCASETGDYEQYFGPGTRLTVT.